This passage covers 3 T cell receptor beta chains from one sample sequenced in a study of CXCR3-negative and CXCR3-positive naive CD8 T cells. These TCRs are of unknown antigen specificity. Broader study findings: CXCR3-positive naive cells carried more hydrophobic TRB CDR3s than CXCR3-negative ones.

Through 5' RACE with UMI labels, the TRB cDNA libraries were prepared. TCRdb reprocessed the 5' RACE reads; each CDR3 protein has one entry and no DNA is given. The specimen's table records about 120,000 distinct CDR3 sequences. Sequencing was carried out using naive CXCR3+ CD8+ T cells from blood. The subset here: CD45RO-CCR7+CD27+CD95- naive CD8+ T cells expressing CXCR3 (TNR3+). Receptor source: a human donor in good health. Some clones in this sample may be carry-over from other donors' samples.

The chain carries TRBV15 and TRBJ2-1. The V gene's germline CDR1 is LNHNV and CDR2 YYDKDF (reference sequence). The CDR3 contains 12 residues. The CDR3 here is CATSRVWFEQFF.

The V gene is TRBV10-3, the J gene TRBJ2-1. The germline V gene encodes CDR1 ENHRY and CDR2 SYGVKD. The CDR3 is made up of 12 amino acids. This chain's CDR3 is CAISDMETEQFF.

The chain uses TRBV10-3 and TRBJ1-6. The CDR3 contains 14 residues. Germline V gene lookup returns CDR1 ENHRY and CDR2 SYGVKD. The CDR3 sequence is CAISVGGDNSPLHF.